This T cell receptor (beta chain) derives from a study of cytomegalovirus exposure and HLA in healthy donors. At the level of the study: Inside one of the first data releases sat about 85 million unique TCRs taken from HLA-typed donors.

The CDR3 length is 14 residues. In germline, CDR1 is LNHDA, CDR2 SQIVND (reference sequence). V shed 6 bases and J shed 11 bases, with 22 bases lying between them. General observations from the study: Generally TCR sequences proved uncommon, though certain public TCRs appeared in numerous donors. A later analysis linked a missense variant in DCLRE1C to the trimming of TCR beta V and J genes.

PCR involved 60 Vbeta and 13 Jbeta primers. Sequencing used immunoSEQ multiplex PCR; TCRdb keeps in-frame clones, though not all of them. The sample carries under 150,000 clones, roughly 83% recorded once. Worth noting for this clone: Its antigen is undetermined.

This sequence joins TRBV19 and TRBJ1-1, with D unclear. This receptor was identified in a girl aged 2 to 10 in good health and CMV-seronegative. Sequencing used PBMCs. The CDR3 loop is CASRTPGVGVWAFF. The CDR3 DNA is TGTGCCAGTAGAACCCCGGGAGTGGGCGTTTGGGCTTTCTTT.